This is a list of T cell receptor beta chains from one sample in a study of identifying expanded T cells in peripheral blood. Measured with immunoSEQ multiplex PCR; TCRdb has only the in-frame clones, and not every one. The repertoire holds about 110,000 clones, with around 90% as singletons. What was sequenced was blood. All receptors derive from a person aged 18 to 70 in good health. CDR3s include the opening cysteine and the closing phenylalanine or tryptophan. The D gene is left open where the match is weak. Rows may omit the clone size; those that give it use once, few, many or a size class.

clone_size: NA
v_call: TRBV6-6
d_call: NA
j_call: TRBJ2-3
cdr3_aa: CASSYDSSTDTQYF
cdr3_nt: TGTGCCAGCAGTTACGACTCAAGCACAGATACGCAGTATTTT

clone_size: few
v_call: TRBV7-2
d_call: TRBD1
j_call: TRBJ1-2
cdr3_aa: CASSLPDRGGGYTF
cdr3_nt: TGTGCCAGCAGCTTACCCGACAGGGGGGGAGGCTACACCTTC

clone_size: once
v_call: TRBV29-1
d_call: TRBD1
j_call: TRBJ2-2
cdr3_aa: CSVEDDRAQYTGELFF
cdr3_nt: TGCAGCGTTGAAGATGACAGGGCGCAGTACACCGGGGAGCTGTTTTTT

clone_size: medium-sized
v_call: TRBV7-8
d_call: TRBD2
j_call: TRBJ2-5
cdr3_aa: CASSLPRGGETQYF
cdr3_nt: TGTGCCAGCAGCTTACCCCGGGGGGGAGAGACCCAGTACTTC

clone_size: NA
v_call: TRBV4-2
d_call: TRBD2
j_call: TRBJ2-5
cdr3_aa: CASSKAGGGETQYF
cdr3_nt: TGTGCCAGCAGCAAGGCGGGGGGAGGGGAGACCCAGTACTTC

clone_size: NA
v_call: TRBV5-1
d_call: TRBD1
j_call: TRBJ1-5
cdr3_aa: CASSPSTGQGGQPQHF
cdr3_nt: TGCGCCAGCAGCCCCTCCACTGGACAGGGAGGTCAGCCCCAGCATTTT

clone_size: NA
v_call: TRBV6-5
d_call: TRBD1
j_call: TRBJ1-5
cdr3_aa: CASSYRGHQPQHF
cdr3_nt: TGTGCCAGCAGTTACAGGGGGCATCAGCCCCAGCATTTT

clone_size: once
v_call: TRBV5-8
d_call: NA
j_call: TRBJ2-5
cdr3_aa: CASSFSRETQYF
cdr3_nt: TGTGCCAGCAGCTTCTCCCGGGAGACCCAGTACTTC

clone_size: NA
v_call: TRBV28
d_call: NA
j_call: TRBJ2-1
cdr3_aa: CASRTGKNEQFF
cdr3_nt: TGTGCCAGCAGGACCGGAAAGAATGAGCAGTTCTTC

clone_size: NA
v_call: TRBV2
d_call: NA
j_call: TRBJ1-4
cdr3_aa: CASNKETGMGEKLFF
cdr3_nt: TGTGCCAGCAATAAGGAGACTGGAATGGGAGAAAAACTGTTTTTT

clone_size: NA
v_call: TRBV20-1
d_call: NA
j_call: TRBJ1-2
cdr3_aa: CRPGGYTF
cdr3_nt: TGCAGACCGGGGGGCTACACCTTC

clone_size: NA
v_call: TRBV29-1
d_call: NA
j_call: TRBJ2-5
cdr3_aa: CSAQVRGRGTQYF
cdr3_nt: TGCAGCGCCCAGGTCCGGGGGCGGGGGACCCAGTACTTC

clone_size: once
v_call: TRBV20-1
d_call: NA
j_call: TRBJ1-1
cdr3_aa: CSARFLVEAFF
cdr3_nt: TGCAGTGCTAGATTCCTGGTAGAGGCTTTCTTT

clone_size: NA
v_call: TRBV10-2
d_call: NA
j_call: TRBJ2-5
cdr3_aa: CASSVPDRWQETQYF
cdr3_nt: TGCGCCAGCAGTGTGCCCGACAGATGGCAAGAGACCCAGTACTTC

clone_size: NA
v_call: TRBV7-2
d_call: NA
j_call: TRBJ1-2
cdr3_aa: CASSLGGADGYTF
cdr3_nt: TGTGCCAGCAGCTTAGGAGGGGCGGATGGCTACACCTTC

clone_size: NA
v_call: TRBV10-3
d_call: TRBD1
j_call: TRBJ2-2
cdr3_aa: CAISDGTGTNTGELFF
cdr3_nt: TGTGCCATCAGTGATGGGACAGGAACGAACACCGGGGAGCTGTTTTTT

clone_size: NA
v_call: TRBV11-3
d_call: TRBD2
j_call: TRBJ2-5
cdr3_aa: CASSEATSGKIQETQYF
cdr3_nt: TGTGCCAGCAGCGAGGCAACTAGCGGAAAGATACAAGAGACCCAGTACTTC

clone_size: NA
v_call: TRBV28
d_call: TRBD1
j_call: TRBJ2-1
cdr3_aa: CASRRTGQGKNEQFF
cdr3_nt: TGTGCCAGCAGGAGAACAGGACAGGGGAAAAATGAGCAGTTCTTC

clone_size: NA
v_call: TRBV15
d_call: NA
j_call: TRBJ1-3
cdr3_aa: CATSSDRSGNTIYF
cdr3_nt: TGTGCCACCAGCTCAGACAGATCTGGAAACACCATATATTTT

clone_size: NA
v_call: TRBV20-1
d_call: NA
j_call: TRBJ2-1
cdr3_aa: CSARAGRDEFF
cdr3_nt: TGCAGTGCTAGGGCGGGCAGGGACGAGTTCTTC